This T cell receptor (beta chain) was obtained from a study of blood T cell repertoires in COVID-19. Enrollees, about 18 to 89 years old, lived in about two dozen US areas. Clinical history as reported by participants underpinned cohort assignment. Recovered participants had two consecutive negative NP/OP PCR tests, healthcare professional clearance, or symptom resolution. This clone was observed a few times. Germline CDR1 is MNHEY and CDR2 is SVGEGT. Deletions cut 0 bases from V and 8 bases from J, with 21 bases between. The CDR3 sequence is 17 residues long. The table came from immunoSEQ multiplex PCR; TCRdb's copy has only in-frame clones and leaves some out. The table records around 190,000 clones, around 85% of them present only once.

The specimen sequenced was PBMCs or T cells enriched from blood (not recorded which). The V gene is TRBV6-2 or TRBV6-3, the J gene TRBJ2-3; D is perhaps TRBD1 (5 bases). This clonotype was sampled from a woman under 40 who had recovered from COVID-19. CDR3 in DNA: TGTGCCAGCAGTTACTCCGGCAGGGAAGAGGTACAGAGTACGCAGTATTTT. This codes for CASSYSGREEVQSTQYF.